This TCR beta chain originates from a study of blood T cells in healthy people across ages. Each sample yielded at least 6 million isolated PBMCs. Of note for this clonotype: At one of its ends the junction is not consistent with the germline gene, which may arise from a read error.

Germline V CDR1 and CDR2: ENHRY, SYGVKD. This CDR3 has 16 amino acids. A second 7 to 11 cycle PCR used barcoded and J-beta primers. TCRdb fed the 5' RACE reads into MiXCR, producing one record per CDR3 protein. The sample has about 760,000 distinct CDR3 sequences; approximately 53% are singletons. The chain carries TRBV10-3 and TRBJ2-3; no clear D gene. The receptor's source is a middle-aged man in good health. The material sequenced was blood. The CDR3, as DNA: TGTGCCATCAGTCCTGGACGGACGACGGGCACAGATACGCGGTATTTT. Protein product: CAISPGRTTGTDTRYF.